Detailed here is one T cell receptor beta chain. Its antigen is unidentified. The data stem from a study of T cell responses to AZD1222 COVID-19 vaccine. Study-wide points: Among AZD1222 vaccinees, only six were seropositive at baseline.

Germline lookup yields CDR1 MDHEN and CDR2 SYDVKM. Trimming at V came to 6 bases and at J to 4 bases, leaving 5 bases not matched to a gene. This CDR3 region has 13 residues. Using immunoSEQ multiplex PCR, the repertoire was profiled, and TCRdb retains in-frame clones only, with some absent. Counted here are 100,000 to 150,000 clones, 87% occurring once; the ten biggest clones make up approximately 1.6%. The chain has TRBV28 and TRBJ2-7, with 8 bases matching TRBD1. The sample here was peripheral blood, taken on day 0 of AZD1222 vaccination. The sequence was collected from an adult in good health. CDR3 loop: CASRGQAWYEQYF. CDR3 nucleotide sequence: TGTGCCAGCAGGGGACAGGCTTGGTACGAGCAGTACTTC.